A selection of T cell receptor beta chains follows, all from one sample in a study of PD-L1 blockade in urothelial cancer. The data were produced by immunoSEQ multiplex PCR, yet TCRdb's version contains in-frame clones alone and is incomplete. The sample includes around 80,000 clones, 80% to 95% of them seen just once. The sample consisted of PBMCs, taken around atezolizumab (anti-PD-L1) treatment. The source is a woman of 80 years or more with urothelial cancer. CDR3s include the opening cysteine and the closing phenylalanine or tryptophan. The D gene is left open where the match is weak. Only some rows state a clone size, as once, few, many or a class for expanded clones.

>TRBV6-5|TRBJ1-1|once|.
CASSSPGVGEAFF
TGTGCCAGCAGTTCCCCCGGAGTGGGTGAAGCTTTCTTT
>TRBV19|TRBJ2-6|.|.
CASSISGAGANVLTF
TGTGCCAGTAGTATTTCGGGGGCTGGGGCCAACGTCCTGACTTTC
>TRBV30|TRBJ1-1|.|TRBD1
CAWSTGETEAFF
TGTGCCTGGAGTACAGGGGAAACTGAAGCTTTCTTT
>TRBV6-4|TRBJ2-7|.|TRBD1
CASSSDRGYEQYF
TGTGCCAGCAGTTCGGACAGGGGGTACGAGCAGTACTTC
>TRBV18|TRBJ2-1|once|TRBD2
CASSPLPGLAGGPYNEQFF
TGTGCCAGCTCACCTTTACCGGGACTAGCGGGAGGGCCGTACAATGAGCAGTTCTTC
>TRBV4-1|TRBJ2-7|.|.
CASSPGDGPYEQYF
TGCGCCAGCAGCCCGGGGGACGGCCCCTACGAGCAGTACTTC
>TRBV5-1|TRBJ2-3|.|TRBD1
CASSFTGTELTDTQYF
TGCGCCAGCAGCTTCACCGGGACAGAGCTCACAGATACGCAGTATTTT
>TRBV19|TRBJ2-1|.|.
CASSWGVGGNYNEQFF
TGTGCCAGTAGTTGGGGGGTCGGCGGGAACTACAATGAGCAGTTCTTC
>TRBV21-1|TRBJ2-7|.|.
CASSKWSLTPIYEQYF
TGTGCCAGCAGCAAATGGTCCCTGACACCAATCTACGAGCAGTACTTC
>TRBV7-6|TRBJ1-1|.|TRBD1
CASSMGQGVGEAFF
TGTGCCAGCAGCATGGGACAGGGGGTTGGTGAAGCTTTCTTT
>TRBV5-4|TRBJ1-2|.|.
CASSLGRSGGNGYGYTF
TGTGCCAGCAGCTTGGGGCGTTCGGGAGGGAACGGCTATGGCTACACCTTC
>TRBV5-1|TRBJ2-7|once|TRBD2
CASSLGLGGPSYEQYF
TGCGCCAGCAGCTTGGGGCTGGGAGGGCCTTCCTACGAGCAGTACTTC
>TRBV6-1|TRBJ2-3|.|.
CASSRTWADTQYF
TGTGCCAGCAGTCGGACTTGGGCCGATACGCAGTATTTT
>TRBV9|TRBJ2-7|.|.
CASSVGPGGEYEQYF
TGTGCCAGCAGCGTCGGGCCAGGAGGAGAGTACGAGCAGTACTTC
>TRBV11-2|TRBJ2-1|.|TRBD2
CASSRSGRYDNEQFF
TGTGCCAGCAGCCGGAGCGGGAGATACGACAATGAGCAGTTCTTC
>TRBV6-5|TRBJ2-3|.|.
CASSYAGSTDTQYF
TGTGCCAGCAGTTATGCGGGGAGCACAGATACGCAGTATTTT
>TRBV19|TRBJ2-7|few|.
CATGDTLSYEQYF
TGTGCCACAGGGGACACCCTCTCCTACGAGCAGTACTTC
>TRBV27|TRBJ2-1|.|.
CASSLNQGYNEQFF
TGTGCCAGCAGTTTAAACCAGGGCTACAATGAGCAGTTCTTC
>TRBV18|TRBJ2-2|once|.
CASSPLAGELFF
TGTGCCAGCTCACCACTTGCGGGGGAGCTGTTTTTT
>TRBV15|TRBJ1-1|.|TRBD1
CATSSQQGAGTEAFF
TGTGCCACCAGCAGTCAACAGGGGGCTGGAACTGAAGCTTTCTTT
>TRBV6-6|TRBJ1-2|.|TRBD1
CASRPRQGARSGYTF
TGTGCCAGCAGACCCCGACAGGGGGCGCGGAGTGGCTACACCTTC
>TRBV11-2|TRBJ1-1|.|.
CASSSGGGLRAFF
TGTGCCAGCAGCTCGGGAGGCGGGTTAAGGGCTTTCTTT
>TRBV11-2|TRBJ1-1|.|.
CASSYRPGKNTEAFF
TGTGCCAGCAGCTATAGGCCGGGGAAGAACACTGAAGCTTTCTTT
>TRBV2|TRBJ1-3|.|.
CASSEERGSGNTIYF
TGTGCCAGCAGTGAAGAACGGGGTTCTGGAAACACCATATATTTT
>TRBV2|TRBJ1-1|.|TRBD1
CASSVDRANTEAFF
TGTGCCAGCAGTGTTGACAGGGCGAACACTGAAGCTTTCTTT
>TRBV9|TRBJ1-1|once|.
CASSVTGQFTEAFF
TGTGCCAGCAGCGTAACCGGACAGTTCACTGAAGCTTTCTTT
>TRBV5-1|TRBJ2-3|.|.
CASSAGDTPTDTQYF
TGCGCCAGCAGCGCTGGGGACACCCCCACAGATACGCAGTATTTT
>TRBV11-2|TRBJ2-1|.|TRBD2
CASSLRLAGASARDEQFF
TGTGCCAGCAGCTTACGGCTAGCGGGAGCTTCAGCCCGCGATGAGCAGTTCTTC
>TRBV19|TRBJ1-5|.|TRBD1
CASSRTGQGGQPQHF
TGTGCCAGTAGCAGAACGGGACAGGGGGGTCAGCCCCAGCATTTT
>TRBV7-2|TRBJ2-3|.|TRBD1
CASSEDRGSTDTQYF
TGTGCCAGCAGCGAAGACAGGGGAAGCACAGATACGCAGTATTTT
>TRBV30|TRBJ1-4|.|.
CAWSVGGTNEKLFF
TGTGCCTGGAGTGTCGGGGGAACTAATGAAAAACTGTTTTTT
>TRBV27|TRBJ2-1|.|TRBD2
CASSLGLAGGREQFF
TGTGCCAGCAGTTTAGGACTAGCGGGAGGCAGGGAGCAGTTCTTC
>TRBV4-1|TRBJ2-1|.|TRBD2
CATLAGSNEQFF
TGCGCCACCTTAGCGGGATCCAATGAGCAGTTCTTC
>TRBV6-5|TRBJ2-7|.|TRBD2
CASRPGRENYEQYF
TGTGCCAGCAGGCCGGGGCGGGAGAACTACGAGCAGTACTTC
>TRBV7-3|TRBJ2-1|.|TRBD1
CASSPYLTGGNEQFF
TGTGCCAGCAGCCCTTACCTAACAGGGGGCAATGAGCAGTTCTTC
>TRBV7-9|TRBJ1-3|few|.
CASSHDQPGLVRVNTIYF
TGTGCCAGCAGCCACGATCAGCCGGGACTGGTGCGTGTGAACACCATATATTTT
>TRBV2|TRBJ1-5|.|TRBD1
CASSGDSQKNQPQHF
TGTGCCAGCAGTGGGGACAGTCAAAAGAATCAGCCCCAGCATTTT
>TRBV11-2|TRBJ2-7|.|TRBD2
CASSLASGRHEQYF
TGTGCCAGCAGCTTAGCTAGCGGGAGACATGAGCAGTACTTC
>TRBV28|TRBJ1-4|.|TRBD1
CASSLYQTGTMLFF
TGTGCCAGCAGTCTATATCAGACAGGGACGATGCTGTTTTTT
>TRBV7-3|TRBJ2-7|.|.
CASSSNRDSYEQYF
TGTGCCAGCAGCTCAAATCGGGACTCCTACGAGCAGTACTTC
>TRBV28|TRBJ1-1|.|.
CASSPIQITEAFF
TGTGCCAGCAGCCCGATACAGATTACTGAAGCTTTCTTT
>TRBV28|TRBJ2-7|.|TRBD1
CASTKGGPYEQYF
TGTGCCAGCACAAAAGGGGGCCCCTACGAGCAGTACTTC
>TRBV28|TRBJ2-6|few|.
CASFRGGGAGANVLTF
TGTGCCAGCTTCCGGGGAGGGGGAGCTGGGGCCAACGTCCTGACTTTC
>TRBV30|TRBJ2-1|.|.
CACYSGNEQFF
TGTGCCTGTTATAGCGGTAATGAGCAGTTCTTC
>TRBV27|TRBJ1-2|.|TRBD1
CASSPSGQASGYTF
TGTGCCAGCAGTCCTTCCGGACAGGCGAGTGGCTACACCTTC
>TRBV7-9|TRBJ1-2|.|TRBD1
CASSTDRGSGYTF
TGTGCCAGCAGCACGGACAGGGGAAGTGGCTACACCTTC
>TRBV21-1|TRBJ2-7|.|.
CASSINEQYF
TGTGCCAGCAGCATAAACGAGCAGTACTTC
>TRBV10-1|TRBJ1-1|.|.
CASSHAVQGVAEAFF
TGCGCCAGCAGCCACGCGGTACAAGGAGTCGCTGAAGCTTTCTTT
>TRBV27|TRBJ2-4|.|.
CAGARAGEGEAKNIQYF
TGTGCCGGTGCAAGGGCAGGAGAGGGTGAGGCCAAAAACATTCAGTACTTC